The 27 T cell receptor beta chains listed next were all sequenced from one sample in a study of blood T cell repertoires in COVID-19. TCRdb's copy holds only in-frame clones and misses some; the assay was immunoSEQ multiplex PCR. The data contain 51,000 or so clones, nearly 90% of them singletons. The sample taken for sequencing was peripheral blood. These receptor sequences come from an elderly man with active or convalescent COVID-19.

This clone has just a few counts. The chain couples TRBV29-1 to TRBJ2-2; D remains ambiguous. From germline, CDR1 is SQVTM and CDR2 ANQGSEA. CDR3 length: 14 residues. The V end lost 2 bases, the J end lost 1 base, and 8 bases lay between the germline ends. CDR3 DNA: TGCAGCGTTGAATCCCCGGGGAACACCGGGGAGCTGTTTTTT. Protein product: CSVESPGNTGELFF.

This clone was recorded a few times. The chain combines TRBV30 with TRBJ2-5; D may be TRBD1 (5 bases). This CDR3 region has 13 residues. Germline V gene lookup returns CDR1 GTSNPN and CDR2 SVGIG (reference sequence). V lost 2 bases to trimming and J lost 10 bases, with 17 bases between them. Here the CDR3 reads CAWSRTPEWNQYF. The CDR3 DNA reads as TGTGCCTGGAGTCGGACACCCGAGTGGAACCAGTACTTC.

V is TRBV10-3 and J is TRBJ1-3, with no clear D. Trimming shortened V by 4 bases and J by 4 bases, and 17 bases separated the two germline ends. There are 16 residues in the CDR3. CDR1 is ENHRY and CDR2 is SYGVKD in the germline V gene. The CDR3 sequence is CAISGLLRPGGNTIYF. As DNA, the CDR3 is TGTGCCATCAGTGGCTTGTTGAGGCCGGGGGGAAACACCATATATTTT.

The rearrangement joins TRBV10-1 to TRBJ2-1; 13 bases fit TRBD2. CDR1 and CDR2 from the germline V gene are WNHNN and SYGVQD (reference sequence). The CDR3 sequence is 16 residues long. With V trimmed by 2 bases and J by 8 bases, 6 bases remained unmatched. CDR3 region: CASSEPGLAGRDEQFF. The CDR3 bases are TGCGCCAGCAGTGAGCCGGGACTAGCGGGAAGAGATGAGCAGTTCTTC.

This clone has more than one count but fewer than ten. The rearrangement joins TRBV21-1 to TRBJ1-1; the D call in the table, TRBD1, was not verified against the DNA. TRBV21-1 is designated a pseudogene. The CDR3 length is 18 residues. Here the CDR3 DNA reads TGTGCCAGCAGAGGACAGGTTGGGCCCTACGTTATGAACACTGAAGCTTTCTTT. It yields the protein CASRGQVGPYVMNTEAFF.

The genes are TRBV6-5 and TRBJ2-5; 9 bases line up with TRBD2. With 6 bases clipped from V and 5 bases from J, the junction kept 10 bases outside the gene matches. The V gene's germline CDR1 is MNHEY and CDR2 SVGAGI. The CDR3 has 15 amino acids. Here the CDR3 reads CASRHHIAGEETQYF. The CDR3 bases are TGTGCCAGCAGACACCATATAGCGGGGGAGGAGACCCAGTACTTC.

The chain joins TRBV7-9 to TRBJ2-3, with 11 bases that match TRBD2. Per the germline V gene, CDR1 is SEHNR and CDR2 is FQNEAQ (reference sequence). Trimming cost V 6 bases and J 3 bases; bases outside gene matches: 5. This CDR3 comprises 15 residues. The chain's CDR3 is CASSSRLAGTDTQYF. In nucleotides, the CDR3 is TGTGCCAGCAGTTCCAGACTAGCGGGGACAGATACGCAGTATTTT. The full variable domain, in which reference TRBV7-9 and TRBJ2-3 provide the parts outside the CDR3, is DTGVSQNPRHKITKRGQNVTFRCDPISEHNRLYWYRQTLGQGPEFLTYFQNEAQLEKSRLLSDRFSAERPKGSFSTLEIQRTEQGDSAMYLCASSSRLAGTDTQYFGPGTRLTVL.

J is TRBJ1-2 and V is TRBV7-9; a possible D gene is TRBD1 (6 bases). Germline assignment: CDR1 SEHNR and CDR2 FQNEAQ (reference sequence). Trimming stripped 5 bases from V and 0 bases from J, with 10 bases between. This CDR3 region has 14 residues. CDR3 in DNA: TGTGCCAGCAGCAGGACAGCGGCTAACTATGGCTACACCTTC. It codes for CASSRTAANYGYTF.

This chain joins TRBV7-2 and TRBJ2-7; 12 nucleotides match TRBD2. The CDR3 runs 14 residues. Germline values: CDR1 SGHTA, CDR2 FQGNSA. V lost 3 bases to trimming and J lost 3 bases; unmatched junction nucleotides: 0. The CDR3 is CASSLTSGSYEQYF. DNA of the CDR3: TGTGCCAGCAGCTTGACTAGCGGGAGCTACGAGCAGTACTTC.

This clone was recorded a few times. The gene calls are TRBV30 and TRBJ2-2; 10 nucleotides match TRBD1. This CDR3 has 16 residues. The germline V gene has CDR1 GTSNPN and CDR2 SVGIG (reference sequence). The V segment lost 2 bases and the J segment 5 bases; nucleotides outside the gene matches: 8. The CDR3 DNA reads as TGTGCCTGGAGTCATGGGACAGGGGATATGACCGGGGAGCTGTTTTTT. Translating gives CAWSHGTGDMTGELFF.

The rearrangement links TRBV6-5 to TRBJ2-1, with 10 positions matching TRBD1. CDR3 length: 15 residues. With 4 bases clipped from V and 7 bases from J, the junction kept 7 bases outside the gene matches. Germline values: CDR1 MNHEY, CDR2 SVGAGI. The CDR3 DNA reads as TGTGCCAGCAGTTTACCGGGACAGGGGTCGAATGAGCAGTTCTTC. Its translation: CASSLPGQGSNEQFF.

The V gene is TRBV27, the J gene TRBJ1-4; TRBD1 might be the D (6 bases). This CDR3 region has 14 residues. Looked up from germline, CDR1 is MNHEY and CDR2 is SMNVEV (reference sequence). Deletions cut 3 bases from V and 3 bases from J, with 8 bases between. The CDR3 loop is CASSFDRSNEKLFF. As DNA, the CDR3 is TGTGCCAGCAGTTTCGACAGGTCTAATGAAAAACTGTTTTTT.

The CDR3 spells CATSGGNTIYF. Written as DNA, the CDR3 is TGTGCCACCAGTGGCGGAAACACCATATATTTT. This chain joins TRBV15 and TRBJ1-3; unclear D gene. Trimming left V 6 bases short and J 4 bases short, with 4 bases between. The germline V gene has CDR1 LNHNV and CDR2 YYDKDF (reference sequence). The CDR3 contains 11 residues.

V and J are TRBV4-3 and TRBJ1-4; weak D call: TRBD1 (5 bases). V was shortened by 0 bases and J by 2 bases, with 7 bases between the two germline ends. Germline lookup yields CDR1 LGHNA and CDR2 YSLEER. The CDR3 length is 15 residues. As DNA, the CDR3 is TGCGCCAGCAGCCAAGATCGACAGACTAATGAAAAACTGTTTTTT. This encodes CASSQDRQTNEKLFF.

The gene calls are TRBV9 and TRBJ2-1, with 7 bases aligning to TRBD2. Germline CDR1 is SGDLS and CDR2 is YYNGEE. The CDR3 is 16 amino acids. J gave up 7 bases and V 3 bases, and 13 bases lay outside the gene matches. The chain's CDR3 is CASSASLAEDLNEQFF. CDR3 in DNA: TGTGCCAGCAGCGCCTCGCTAGCGGAAGACTTGAATGAGCAGTTCTTC.

This clone appeared once. The chain combines TRBV10-1 with TRBJ2-2, with D unresolved. The CDR3 loop spans 13 amino acids. Deletions cut 5 bases from V and 5 bases from J, with 9 bases between. CDR1 and CDR2 (germline): WNHNN, SYGVQD (reference sequence). CDR3 loop: CASSRSLTGELFF. The CDR3 nucleotides are TGCGCCAGCAGTCGGTCCCTAACCGGGGAGCTGTTTTTT.

The chain joins TRBV5-5 to TRBJ2-1, with TRBD2 matching 11 bases. This CDR3 is built from 17 residues. Germline V gene data show CDR1 as SGHKS and CDR2 as YYEKEE (reference sequence). The ends lost 3 bases at V and 8 bases at J; junction bases unmatched: 13. In DNA form, the CDR3 reads TGTGCCAGCAGCTCACCTATAGCGGGAGGGGGGTCGTATGAGCAGTTCTTC. Translating it yields CASSSPIAGGGSYEQFF.

This clone was recorded once. The gene calls are TRBV30 and TRBJ1-5; TRBD1 aligns across 7 bases. There are 13 residues in the CDR3. CDR1 GTSNPN and CDR2 SVGIG come from the germline V gene (reference sequence). The J segment lost 9 bases and the V segment lost 3 bases, leaving 8 bases of the junction unmatched. The CDR3 spells CAWSGGGLGPQHF. The CDR3 DNA sequence: TGTGCCTGGAGCGGAGGGGGCTTGGGGCCCCAGCATTTT.

This rearrangement joins TRBV30 to TRBJ2-1; 7 bases match TRBD1. Germline values: CDR1 GTSNPN, CDR2 SVGIG (reference sequence). V dropped 5 bases and J dropped 3; count of bases not matched to a gene: 7. This CDR3 is 14 amino acids long. The CDR3 reads CAWQGVTNYNEQFF. In DNA, the CDR3 is TGTGCCTGGCAGGGGGTTACCAACTACAATGAGCAGTTCTTC.

The chain carries TRBV6-2 or TRBV6-3 and TRBJ1-2; TRBD1 matches at 7 bases. Germline CDR1 MNHEY, CDR2 SVGEGT. With V trimmed by 6 bases and J by 3 bases, 4 bases remained unmatched. The CDR3 contains 13 residues. The CDR3 nucleotides are TGTGCCAGCAGCAGGGGGACGGACTATGGCTACACCTTC. This encodes CASSRGTDYGYTF.

The rearrangement uses TRBV19 and TRBJ1-5; TRBD1 aligns across 10 bases. J gave up 7 bases and V 4 bases, and 10 bases lay outside the gene matches. CDR3 length: 16 amino acids. CDR1 is LNHDA and CDR2 is SQIVND in the germline V gene (reference sequence). CDR3 DNA sequence: TGTGCCAGTAGTAGCGAAAGACAGGGGGCTTGGCAGCCCCAGCATTTT. It is translated as CASSSERQGAWQPQHF.

The V call is TRBV30, the J call TRBJ1-2; D is perhaps TRBD1 (6 bases). CDR3 length: 17 amino acids. Between the trimmed V and J ends, which lost 0 bases and 6 bases, there was a span of 23 bases. Germline-derived CDR1 and CDR2 are GTSNPN and SVGIG (reference sequence). In nucleotides, the CDR3 is TGTGCCTGGAGTGTAAGAGACAGGCTCAACCCCTTAGATGGCTACACCTTC. Encoded protein: CAWSVRDRLNPLDGYTF.

The rearrangement uses TRBV5-1 and TRBJ2-3; 16 bases are a match to TRBD2. Germline CDR1 reads SGHRS; CDR2 reads YFSETQ. Trimming cost V 4 bases and J 9 bases; bases outside gene matches: 8. The CDR3 has 16 residues. In DNA, the CDR3 is TGCGCCAGCAGCGCCGGGACTAGCGGGGGGGCCCGCACGCAGTATTTT. This codes for CASSAGTSGGARTQYF.

In nucleotides, the CDR3 is TGTGCCAGCAGCCTACAAGAGACCCAGTACTTC. Translating gives CASSLQETQYF. This sequence joins TRBV13 and TRBJ2-5, with no clear D. V lost 5 bases and J 2 bases, leaving 3 bases between the germline ends. The CDR3 totals 11 residues. Germline lookup yields CDR1 PRHDT and CDR2 FYEKMQ (reference sequence).

This clone was detected only a few times. The chain couples TRBV14 to TRBJ2-7, with TRBD2 identical over 13 bases. Germline loops: CDR1 SGHDN, CDR2 FVKESK. The length of the CDR3 is 18 residues. With 5 bases clipped from V and 3 bases from J, the junction kept 13 bases outside the gene matches. CDR3 in DNA: TGTGCCAGCAGCTTAAGGACTAGCGGGAGTAAAGGGATCTACGAGCAGTACTTC. Translating it yields CASSLRTSGSKGIYEQYF.

This clone was seen a single time. V usage is TRBV19 and J usage is TRBJ2-3; 7 bases are shared with TRBD2. The CDR3 sequence is 15 residues long. V dropped 1 base and J dropped 1; count of bases not matched to a gene: 2. Looked up from germline, CDR1 is LNHDA and CDR2 is SQIVND (reference sequence). The CDR3 DNA follows: TGTGCCAGTAGTATAGGCGCGGGGGGCACAGATACGCAGTATTTT. Its protein product is CASSIGAGGTDTQYF.

This clone has only a few counts. The chain joins TRBV13 to TRBJ2-7; TRBD2 is a possible D gene (7 bases). This CDR3 comprises 14 residues. Germline V gives CDR1 PRHDT, CDR2 FYEKMQ (reference sequence). V was clipped by 3 bases and J by 5 bases, with 14 bases between them. The CDR3 DNA reads as TGTGCCAGCAGCTTTGGACGGGGGGCGCACGAGCAGTACTTC. Translating gives CASSFGRGAHEQYF.